This T cell receptor (beta chain) was retrieved from a study of T cell repertoires in cytomegalovirus infection. Study context: Public TCR beta signatures were indicative of both CMV infection and a matching HLA type. Overall study results and limits: Dominating the ex vivo response were TCR beta clonotypes that were CMV-specific and HLA-C-restricted. The cumulative frequency of public TCR beta families identified carriers of CMV plus the relevant HLA.

In its sample, this clonotype was seen many times. What it recognizes is unknown. Each CDR3 protein gets one entry after TCRdb re-called the reads with MiXCR. The sample shows 200,000 or so distinct CDR3 sequences, roughly 28% of them seen only once. Trimming shortened V by 7 bases and J by 1 base, and 21 bases separated the two germline ends. This CDR3 has 17 residues. CDR1 and CDR2 from the germline V gene are SGHTA and FQGNSA. Sequencing was done on a sample of PBMCs. The source is a human donor in good health (CMV status not recorded). Some clones in this sample may be carry-over from other donors' samples. This chain uses TRBV7-2 with TRBJ2-3, with D possibly TRBD1 on 6 matching bases. CDR3 residues: CASKRLTQGGRTDTQYF. The CDR3 coding sequence is TGTGCCAGCAAACGTCTCACACAGGGCGGGCGCACAGATACGCAGTATTTT.